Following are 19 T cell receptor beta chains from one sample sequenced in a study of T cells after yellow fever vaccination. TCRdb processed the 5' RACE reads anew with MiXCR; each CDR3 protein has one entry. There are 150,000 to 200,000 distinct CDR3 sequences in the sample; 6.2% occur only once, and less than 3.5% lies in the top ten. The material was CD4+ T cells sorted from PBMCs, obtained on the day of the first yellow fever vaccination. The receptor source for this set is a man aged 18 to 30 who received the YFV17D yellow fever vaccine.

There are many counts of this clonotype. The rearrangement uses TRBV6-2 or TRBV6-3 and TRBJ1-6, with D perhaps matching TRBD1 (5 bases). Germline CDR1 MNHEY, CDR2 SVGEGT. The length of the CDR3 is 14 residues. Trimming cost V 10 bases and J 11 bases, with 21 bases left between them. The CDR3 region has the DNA TGTGCCACCCGGGACCCCTACGTCGTAACACCCCTCCACTTT. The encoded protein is CATRDPYVVTPLHF.

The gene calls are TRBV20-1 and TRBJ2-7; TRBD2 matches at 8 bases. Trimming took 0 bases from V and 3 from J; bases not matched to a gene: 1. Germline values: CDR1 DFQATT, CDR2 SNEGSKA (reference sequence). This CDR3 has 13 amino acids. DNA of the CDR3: TGCAGTGCTAGAGATCGGGGGGGCTACGAGCAGTACGTC. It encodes CSARDRGGYEQYV.

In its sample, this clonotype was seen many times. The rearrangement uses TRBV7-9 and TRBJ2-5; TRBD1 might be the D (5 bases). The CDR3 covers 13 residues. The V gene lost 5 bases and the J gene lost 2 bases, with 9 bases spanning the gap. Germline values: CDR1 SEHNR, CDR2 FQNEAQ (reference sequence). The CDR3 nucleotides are TGTGCCAGCAGCCCGACAGTTCAAGAGACCCAGTACTTC. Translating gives CASSPTVQETQYF.

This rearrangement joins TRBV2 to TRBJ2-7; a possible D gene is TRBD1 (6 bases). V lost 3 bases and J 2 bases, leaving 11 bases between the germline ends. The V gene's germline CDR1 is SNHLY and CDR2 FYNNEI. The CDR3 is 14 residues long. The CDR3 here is CASSEGHGTYEQYV. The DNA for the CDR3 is TGTGCCAGCAGTGAGGGACACGGCACCTACGAGCAGTACGTC.

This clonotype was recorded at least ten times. In DNA, the CDR3 is TGTGCCAGCAGTTTGGGGGACAGGGCCTACAATGAGCAGTTCTTC. Its protein is CASSLGDRAYNEQFF. The chain joins TRBV28 to TRBJ2-1; 9 positions match TRBD1. The V and J ends lost 3 bases and 2 bases, in that order; junction bases with no gene match: 2. CDR3 length equals 15 residues. Germline V gene sequence: CDR1 MDHEN, CDR2 SYDVKM.

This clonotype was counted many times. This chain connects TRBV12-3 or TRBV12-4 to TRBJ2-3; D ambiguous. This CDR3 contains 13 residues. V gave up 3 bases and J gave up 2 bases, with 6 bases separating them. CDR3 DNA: TGTGCCAGCAGTTTTACCCCCACAGATACGCAGTATTTT. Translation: CASSFTPTDTQYF.

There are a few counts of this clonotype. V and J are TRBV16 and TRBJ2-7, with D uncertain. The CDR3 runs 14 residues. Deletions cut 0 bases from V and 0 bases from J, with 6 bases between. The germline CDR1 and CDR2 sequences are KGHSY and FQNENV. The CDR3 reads CASSQSHSSYEQYF. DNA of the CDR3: TGTGCCAGCAGCCAATCCCACAGCTCCTACGAGCAGTACTTC.

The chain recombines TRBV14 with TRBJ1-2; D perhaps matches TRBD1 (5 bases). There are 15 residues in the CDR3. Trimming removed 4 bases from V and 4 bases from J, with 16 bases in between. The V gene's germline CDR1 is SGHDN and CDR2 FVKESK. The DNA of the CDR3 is TGTGCCAGCAGCCGCCACGCATCGGGACGCTATGGCTACACCTTC. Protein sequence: CASSRHASGRYGYTF.

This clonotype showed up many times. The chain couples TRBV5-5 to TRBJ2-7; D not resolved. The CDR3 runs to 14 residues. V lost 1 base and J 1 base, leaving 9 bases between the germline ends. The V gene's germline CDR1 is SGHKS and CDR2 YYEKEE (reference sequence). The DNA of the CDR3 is TGTGCCAGCAGCTTGTTGTCTGCATCCTACGAGCAGTACGTC. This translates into CASSLLSASYEQYV.

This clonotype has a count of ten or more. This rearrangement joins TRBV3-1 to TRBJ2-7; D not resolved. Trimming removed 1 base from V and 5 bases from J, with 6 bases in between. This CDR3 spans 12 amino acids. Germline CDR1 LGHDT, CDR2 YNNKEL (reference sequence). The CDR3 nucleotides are TGTGCCAGCAGCCAAGGAAGGAACGAGCAGTACGTC. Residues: CASSQGRNEQYV.

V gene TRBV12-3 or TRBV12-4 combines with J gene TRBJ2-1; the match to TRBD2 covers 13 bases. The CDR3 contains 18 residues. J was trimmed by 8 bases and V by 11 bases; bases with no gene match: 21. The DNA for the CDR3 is TGTGCCTGCCGCCCCAGGAGACTAGCGGGGGGACGACACGATGAGCAGTTCTTC. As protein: CACRPRRLAGGRHDEQFF.

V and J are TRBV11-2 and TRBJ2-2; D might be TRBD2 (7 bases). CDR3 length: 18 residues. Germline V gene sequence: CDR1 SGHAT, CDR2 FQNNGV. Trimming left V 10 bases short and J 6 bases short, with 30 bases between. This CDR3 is CAISQIGGGHTNAGELFF. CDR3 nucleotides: TGTGCCATCTCCCAGATCGGCGGGGGCCACACTAACGCCGGGGAGCTGTTTTTT.

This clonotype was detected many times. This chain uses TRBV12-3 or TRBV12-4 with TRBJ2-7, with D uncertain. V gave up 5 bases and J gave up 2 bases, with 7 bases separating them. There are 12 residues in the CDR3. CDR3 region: CASSRDTYEQYF. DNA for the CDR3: TGTGCCAGCAGTCGAGATACCTACGAGCAGTACTTC.

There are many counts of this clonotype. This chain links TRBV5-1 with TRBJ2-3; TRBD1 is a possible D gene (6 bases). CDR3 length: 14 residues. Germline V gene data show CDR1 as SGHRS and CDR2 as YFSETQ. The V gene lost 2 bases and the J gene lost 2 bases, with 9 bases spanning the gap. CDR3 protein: CASSLGGYTDTQYF. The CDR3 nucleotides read TGCGCCAGCAGCTTAGGGGGTTACACAGATACGCAGTATTTT.

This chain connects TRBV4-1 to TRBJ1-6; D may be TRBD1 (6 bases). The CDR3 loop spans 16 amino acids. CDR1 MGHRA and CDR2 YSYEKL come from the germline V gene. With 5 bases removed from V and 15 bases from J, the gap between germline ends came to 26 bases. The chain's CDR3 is CASSRGKGRGPPILHF. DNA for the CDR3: TGCGCCAGCAGCAGGGGGAAAGGCAGGGGCCCACCGATCCTCCACTTT.

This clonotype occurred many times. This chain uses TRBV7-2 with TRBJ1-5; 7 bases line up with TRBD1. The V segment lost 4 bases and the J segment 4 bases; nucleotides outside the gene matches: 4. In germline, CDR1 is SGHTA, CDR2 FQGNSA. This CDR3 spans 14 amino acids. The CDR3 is CASSWDSYNQPQHF. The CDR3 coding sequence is TGTGCCAGCAGCTGGGACAGCTATAATCAGCCCCAGCATTTT.

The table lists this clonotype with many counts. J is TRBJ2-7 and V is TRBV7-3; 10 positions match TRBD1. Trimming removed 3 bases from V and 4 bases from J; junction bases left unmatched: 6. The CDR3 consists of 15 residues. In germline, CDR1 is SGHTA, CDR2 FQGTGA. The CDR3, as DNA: TGTGCCAGCAGCTTTGACAGGGGGCTATTATACGAGCAGTACTTC. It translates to CASSFDRGLLYEQYF.

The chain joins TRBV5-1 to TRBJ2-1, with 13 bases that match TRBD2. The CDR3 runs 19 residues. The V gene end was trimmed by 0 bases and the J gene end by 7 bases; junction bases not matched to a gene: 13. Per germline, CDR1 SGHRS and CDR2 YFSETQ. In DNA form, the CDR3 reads TGCGCCAGCAGCTTGGTCCCGTTACTAGCGGGGGGGGCCGCTAATGAGCAGTTCTTC. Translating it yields CASSLVPLLAGGAANEQFF.

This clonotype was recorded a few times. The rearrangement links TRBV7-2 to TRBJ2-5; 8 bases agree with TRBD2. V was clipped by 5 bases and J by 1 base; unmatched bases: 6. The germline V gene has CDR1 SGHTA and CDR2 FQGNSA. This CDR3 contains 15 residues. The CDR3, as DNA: TGTGCCAGCAGCAGCCGGGGGGGGGCCCAAGAGACCCAGTACTTC. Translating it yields CASSSRGGAQETQYF.